The 17 T cell receptor beta chains given below trace back to one sample, sequenced in a study of graft-versus-host responses after intestinal transplantation. No antigen has been assigned to these receptors. Using immunoSEQ multiplex PCR, the repertoire was profiled, and TCRdb retains in-frame clones only, with some absent. The sample holds about 120,000 clones; around nine tenths are singletons and the top ten take 0.2% to 0.25%. The specimen was unstimulated CD4+ T cells sorted from spleen or lymph node cells, collected before transplant. These receptors all stem from a human donor who was the organ donor for an intestinal transplant.

The rearrangement links TRBV7-2 to TRBJ2-1, with D tentatively TRBD1 or TRBD2 (6 bases each). The CDR3 loop spans 15 amino acids. The V gene's germline CDR1 is SGHTA and CDR2 FQGNSA. Trimming removed 1 base at V and 4 bases at J, with 11 bases between. Here the CDR3 DNA reads TGTGCCAGCAGCTTAGAGGGGGGCCGGTACAATGAGCAGTTCTTC. Protein: CASSLEGGRYNEQFF.

This clone was seen once. The V gene is TRBV19, the J gene TRBJ1-5; D is ambiguous. Germline CDR1 is LNHDA and CDR2 is SQIVND (reference sequence). V was clipped by 4 bases and J by 4 bases, with 5 bases between them. This CDR3 is 12 amino acids long. The CDR3 bases are TGTGCCAGTAGTACCCGGAATCAGCCCCAGCATTTT. This codes for CASSTRNQPQHF.

As DNA, the CDR3 is TGTGCCAGCAGTTACTCGGGAGGGACAGATACGCAGTATTTT. It codes for CASSYSGGTDTQYF. The chain recombines TRBV6-5 with TRBJ2-3, with 7 bases lining up with TRBD2. The germline V gene has CDR1 MNHEY and CDR2 SVGAGI. The CDR3 is 14 residues long. Unmatched junction bases numbered 0, after V lost 0 bases and J lost 3 bases.

The J gene is TRBJ2-7, the V gene TRBV4-2; the match to TRBD2 covers 10 bases. The CDR3 spans 18 residues. CDR1 LGHNA and CDR2 YNFKEQ come from the germline V gene. Germline trimming cut 1 base from V and 0 bases from J; bases unmatched to any gene: 9. The CDR3, as DNA: TGTGCCAGCAGCCAAGGGACTAGCGGAACCTGGAGCTCCTACGAGCAGTACTTC. Amino acids: CASSQGTSGTWSSYEQYF.

The V call is TRBV6-6, the J call TRBJ2-3; 10 bases align to TRBD2. V gave up 2 bases and J gave up 2 bases; unmatched junction bases: 1. The CDR3 consists of 15 residues. Germline V lookup: CDR1 MNHNY, CDR2 SVGAGI (reference sequence). The CDR3 DNA is TGTGCCAGCAGTTACACTAGCGGGACCACAGATACGCAGTATTTT. It specifies CASSYTSGTTDTQYF.

Here the CDR3 reads CASSTSGYEQYF. The CDR3 nucleotides are TGTGCCAGTAGTACTAGCGGCTACGAGCAGTACTTC. The V gene is TRBV19, the J gene TRBJ2-7, with 7 bases fitting TRBD2. This CDR3 contains 12 residues. V gave up 4 bases and J gave up 3 bases; unmatched junction bases: 0. The germline V gene encodes CDR1 LNHDA and CDR2 SQIVND (reference sequence).

The chain has TRBV5-7 and TRBJ1-2; no firm D call. TRBV5-7 is treated as an ORF (open reading frame) with a function not yet certain. This CDR3 is built from 14 residues. V dropped 3 bases and J dropped 6 bases, with 15 bases sitting between them. CDR3 protein: CASSWEYSGHGYTF. CDR3 coding DNA: TGTGCCAGCAGCTGGGAATACTCAGGACATGGCTACACCTTC.

The J gene is TRBJ2-3, the V gene TRBV12-5; D may be TRBD1 (6 bases). The germline V and J ends were trimmed by 1 base and 2 bases, with 10 bases remaining between them. CDR1 LGHNT and CDR2 FRNRAP come from the germline V gene. The CDR3 has 15 amino acids. CDR3 in DNA: TGTGCTAGTGGTTTGGGACAGGCGAACACAGATACGCAGTATTTT. It is translated as CASGLGQANTDTQYF.

The chain combines TRBV6-5 with TRBJ2-7, with D uncertain. Germline CDR1 and CDR2: MNHEY and SVGAGI. The CDR3 runs 14 residues. Deletions cut 0 bases from V and 4 bases from J, with 10 bases between. DNA of the CDR3: TGTGCCAGCAGTTACTCGACGTCCGGGTACGAGCAGTACTTC. Translating gives CASSYSTSGYEQYF.

The V and J genes are TRBV18 and TRBJ2-1; 7 bases fit TRBD1. V lost 8 bases, J lost 5 bases, and 15 bases stayed unmatched. Germline V gene sequence: CDR1 KGHSH, CDR2 LQKENI. This CDR3 has 16 amino acids. The CDR3: CASLDRVHSAHNEQFF. CDR3 DNA sequence: TGTGCCAGCCTCGACAGGGTCCATAGCGCCCACAATGAGCAGTTCTTC.

This clone showed up just once. The chain has TRBV5-1 and TRBJ2-3; D perhaps matches TRBD2 (5 bases). This CDR3 contains 13 residues. Trimming left V 5 bases short and J 2 bases short, with 9 bases between. The germline CDR1 and CDR2 sequences are SGHRS and YFSETQ. CDR3 amino acids: CASREVATDTQYF. The CDR3 region has the DNA TGCGCCAGCAGGGAGGTCGCCACAGATACGCAGTATTTT.

Comment on this clone: Other DNA sequences within the sample encode an identical CDR3. This chain links TRBV5-1 with TRBJ2-5; D is uncertain. Germline values: CDR1 SGHRS, CDR2 YFSETQ. V lost 0 bases to trimming and J lost 4 bases, with 4 bases between them. CDR3 length: 12 residues. CDR3 sequence reads: CASSLEGETQYF. In nucleotides, the CDR3 is TGCGCCAGCAGCTTGGAGGGAGAGACCCAGTACTTC.

In DNA, the CDR3 is TGTGCCAGTAGTCAGGGGTGGGACAATGAGCAGTTCTTC. Translation gives CASSQGWDNEQFF. The V and J genes are TRBV19 and TRBJ2-1; tentatively, D is TRBD1 (6 bases). V lost 5 bases and J lost 5, with 10 bases in between. CDR3 length equals 13 residues. Germline CDR1 LNHDA, CDR2 SQIVND (reference sequence). Variable domain in full (rest from reference TRBV19 and TRBJ2-1): DGGITQSPKYLFRKEGQNVTLSCEQNLNHDAMYWYRQDPGQGLRLIYYSQIVNDFQKGDIAEGYSVSREKKESFPLTVTSAQKNPTAFYLCASSQGWDNEQFFGPGTRLTVL.

The V and J genes are TRBV29-1 and TRBJ2-5; TRBD2 matches 9 bases. CDR1 SQVTM and CDR2 ANQGSEA come from the germline V gene. After removal of 4 bases from V and 4 bases from J, the junction contained 13 bases not matched to a gene. The CDR3 consists of 16 residues. DNA for the CDR3: TGCAGCGTTGCACTTTTCGGCGGGAGGGCCGGAGAGACCCAGTACTTC. The encoded protein is CSVALFGGRAGETQYF.

This clone was picked up one time. The chain recombines TRBV4-2 with TRBJ2-6; possibly TRBD1 for D (6 bases). The CDR3 consists of 16 residues. Germline CDR1 reads LGHNA; CDR2 reads YNFKEQ. V was trimmed by 5 bases and J by 0 bases, leaving 11 bases between them. CDR3 sequence: CASSGNRASGANVLTF. The CDR3 DNA is TGTGCCAGCAGCGGAAACAGGGCCTCTGGGGCCAACGTCCTGACTTTC.

The CDR3: CASSVEQGHYGYTF. DNA of the CDR3: TGTGCCAGCAGTGTAGAGCAGGGCCACTATGGCTACACCTTC. This rearrangement joins TRBV2 to TRBJ1-2, with D maybe TRBD1 (5 bases). The V gene lost 4 bases and the J gene lost 3 bases, with 12 bases spanning the gap. CDR3 length: 14 amino acids. Germline V gene lookup returns CDR1 SNHLY and CDR2 FYNNEI.

The chain carries TRBV5-6 and TRBJ2-2; 8 bases fit TRBD2. With 4 bases clipped from V and 4 bases from J, the junction kept 9 bases outside the gene matches. Germline V gene data show CDR1 as SGHDT and CDR2 as YYEEEE. This CDR3 contains 16 residues. The CDR3 loop reads CASSRARLAGTGELFF. DNA for the CDR3: TGTGCCAGCAGCCGGGCCAGGCTAGCGGGCACCGGGGAGCTGTTTTTT.